This T cell receptor beta chain was sequenced for a study of identifying expanded T cells in peripheral blood. With regard to this clone: Its antigen is not known.

Whole-study results and caveats: Variance in clone template counts between approximately two-week samples significantly increased with total template count across all healthy donors. Technical replicates showed about 1.1 changed clones; around two weeks about 16; four weeks 19.

V lost 5 bases and J lost 6, with 19 bases in between. The CDR3 sequence is 15 residues long. Germline CDR1 reads SGHTA; CDR2 reads FQGNSA. TCRdb keeps only in-frame clones here, not all; method: immunoSEQ multiplex PCR. The table includes some 90,000 clones, approximately 90% detected once. No infections or other immune events were documented during collection. The receptor's source is a person between 18 and 75 years old in good health. The specimen was blood. This chain uses TRBV7-2 with TRBJ1-1, with D perhaps matching TRBD1 (5 bases). Here the CDR3 DNA reads TGTGCCAGCAGCCCGTCAGTTCGGCCGGGGGCTGAAGCTTTCTTT. The encoded protein is CASSPSVRPGAEAFF.